This T cell receptor beta chain appears in the sequencing data of a study of T cell repertoires in cytomegalovirus infection. Study as a whole: Shared public TCR beta signatures pointed to both CMV infection and a matching HLA type. Study results and limitations: Public TCR beta family frequency separated CMV-and-HLA carriers, including in an independent cohort. Ex vivo, HLA-C-restricted CMV-specific TCR beta clonotypes prevailed over the rest of the response.

TCRdb passed the reads through MiXCR, listing each CDR3 protein once. This sample yields tens of thousands of distinct CDR3 sequences, of which around 3.4% are seen a single time; 3.5% to 6% belongs to the top ten. The sample holds many counts of this clonotype. Antigen unknown. The V end was cut by 1 base, the J end by 2 bases, with 18 bases between. Germline V gives CDR1 GTSNPN, CDR2 SVGIG (reference sequence). The CDR3 consists of 16 residues. The rearrangement uses TRBV30 and TRBJ2-7; no firm D call. This sequence originates from a human donor in good health (CMV status not recorded). Some clones in this sample may be carry-over from other donors' samples. Sequenced input: PBMCs. CDR3 coding DNA: TGTGCCTGGAGTGAGACCCGCTCCCCTCAGGCCTACGAGCAGTACTTC. The encoded protein is CAWSETRSPQAYEQYF.